A single sample is the source of the 23 T cell receptor beta chains below, sequenced in a study of identical twins (dated by TCRdb to the mid-2010s). Libraries came from 5' RACE. Instrument used: Illumina HiSeq 2000. TCRdb redid the processing of the public reads, applying fastp at Q25 and MiXCR, and retained in-frame beta chains. All rows with the same CDR3 protein become a single entry with the most common DNA and genes. For this sample the table gives hundreds of thousands of distinct CDR3 sequences, of which around 12% were detected only once. The ten biggest clones cover around 1.5% of the sample. This same sample was also part of a study on yellow fever vaccine responses in identical twins.

Sequencing input: PBMCs. These receptors all come from a woman under 30 in good health.

This clonotype was detected only a few times. The chain has TRBV10-2 and TRBJ2-1; D unclear. Germline CDR1 and CDR2: WSHSY and SAAADI. V shed 9 bases and J shed 2 bases, with 17 bases lying between them. There are 15 residues in the CDR3. The CDR3 region has the DNA TGCGCCAGTCGCTTTATTGACAAGACCTACAATGAGCAGTTCTTC. It encodes CASRFIDKTYNEQFF.

This clonotype was counted only a few times. The J gene is TRBJ2-5, the V gene TRBV29-1; 7 bases are shared with TRBD1. Germline-derived CDR1 and CDR2 are SQVTM and ANQGSEA. V was clipped by 0 bases and J by 4 bases; unmatched bases: 2. The CDR3 loop spans 13 amino acids. CDR3 bases: TGCAGCGTTGAAGACAGGGGGAGAGAGACCCAGTACTTC. This translates into CSVEDRGRETQYF.

The chain recombines TRBV20-1 with TRBJ2-5; 10 bases agree with TRBD2. J was trimmed by 4 bases and V by 1 base; bases with no gene match: 12. This CDR3 spans 17 amino acids. Germline V lookup: CDR1 DFQATT, CDR2 SNEGSKA (reference sequence). This chain's CDR3 is CSARGLAGVRGGETQYF. CDR3 bases: TGCAGTGCTAGAGGGCTAGCGGGAGTACGAGGAGGAGAGACCCAGTACTTC.

This clonotype has only a few counts. The chain combines TRBV24-1 with TRBJ2-5; D remains unclear. The ends were cut back, 3 bases at V and 0 bases at J, with 7 bases in the middle. Germline lookup yields CDR1 KGHDR and CDR2 SFDVKD. CDR3 length: 14 residues. The CDR3 DNA follows: TGTGCCACCAGTGATGGTAGTCACCAAGAGACCCAGTACTTC. Translated, it gives CATSDGSHQETQYF.

In this sample, this clonotype turned up a few times. The chain recombines TRBV7-9 with TRBJ2-1; D is undetermined. Trimming took off 2 bases at V and 6 bases at J, with 5 bases between the two ends. Germline lookup yields CDR1 SEHNR and CDR2 FQNEAQ (reference sequence). CDR3 length equals 12 residues. The DNA of the CDR3 is TGTGCCAGCAGCTTACTGATCAATGAGCAGTTCTTC. It is translated as CASSLLINEQFF.

The table lists this clonotype with many counts. The chain recombines TRBV10-3 with TRBJ2-1; no reliable D call. From germline, CDR1 is ENHRY and CDR2 SYGVKD. The length of the CDR3 is 13 residues. V lost 6 bases, J lost 8 bases, and 14 bases lay in between. The CDR3 here is CAISRRVEDEQFF. CDR3 bases: TGTGCCATCAGCCGACGGGTCGAGGATGAGCAGTTCTTC.

The rearrangement uses TRBV5-1 and TRBJ2-3; either TRBD1 or TRBD2 may fit D (5 bases each). CDR3 length equals 14 residues. In germline, CDR1 is SGHRS, CDR2 YFSETQ. V was cut by 4 bases and J by 6 bases, with 15 bases left in between. The CDR3 bases are TGCGCCAGCAGCCTTGCATATGAGGGGGATACGCAGTATTTT. Its protein is CASSLAYEGDTQYF.

The rearrangement uses TRBV20-1 and TRBJ2-1, with 11 nucleotides matching TRBD2. The germline V gene has CDR1 DFQATT and CDR2 SNEGSKA (reference sequence). The J segment lost 8 bases and the V segment lost 6 bases, leaving 18 bases of the junction unmatched. The CDR3 totals 17 residues. DNA of the CDR3: TGCAGTGCCCCGAAGGTTCGAACGGGACTAGCGGTGTATGAGCAGTTCTTC. Amino acids: CSAPKVRTGLAVYEQFF.

The CDR3 nucleotides read TGTGCCAGCAGCTCCATCTCAGGGGGCGCCTCCTACAATGAGCAGTTCTTC. Amino acids: CASSSISGGASYNEQFF. V gene TRBV5-6 combines with J gene TRBJ2-1; TRBD1 matches at 8 bases. V lost 3 bases, J lost 0 bases, and 8 bases stayed unmatched. Germline CDR1 SGHDT, CDR2 YYEEEE. The CDR3 covers 17 residues.

The V and J genes are TRBV11-2 and TRBJ2-4, with TRBD2 matching over 10 bases. There are 20 residues in the CDR3. V gave up 1 base and J gave up 3 bases; unmatched junction bases: 15. Germline lookup yields CDR1 SGHAT and CDR2 FQNNGV. CDR3 loop: CASSLVWSGRALYGKNIQYF. CDR3 in DNA: TGTGCCAGCAGCTTAGTTTGGAGCGGGAGGGCCCTATATGGCAAAAACATTCAGTACTTC.

The rearrangement links TRBV2 to TRBJ2-3; TRBD1 matches 8 bases. This CDR3 spans 18 amino acids. After removal of 5 bases from V and 0 bases from J, the junction contained 13 bases not matched to a gene. Germline lookup yields CDR1 SNHLY and CDR2 FYNNEI. The CDR3 is CASSSYSGTGTSTDTQYF. DNA of the CDR3: TGTGCCAGCAGTTCTTACTCCGGGACAGGAACTAGCACAGATACGCAGTATTTT.

The rearrangement joins TRBV20-1 to TRBJ2-3; 12 nucleotides match TRBD2. The germline gives CDR1 DFQATT, CDR2 SNEGSKA (reference sequence). Losses at the gene ends were 5 bases for V and 4 bases for J; bases not matched to a gene: 4. The CDR3 contains 14 residues. As DNA, the CDR3 is TGCAGTGCTTTGACTAGCGGGAGTTCAGATACGCAGTATTTT. This translates into CSALTSGSSDTQYF.

This clonotype has at least ten counts. The V gene is TRBV6-1, the J gene TRBJ1-1; 9 bases match TRBD1. Germline values: CDR1 MNHNS, CDR2 SASEGT. The CDR3 loop spans 13 amino acids. Losses at the gene ends were 5 bases for V and 9 bases for J; bases not matched to a gene: 7. The CDR3 coding sequence is TGTGCCAGCAGTCCACAGGGGGCATTTCAAGCTTTCTTT. Amino acids: CASSPQGAFQAFF.

This clonotype has ten or more counts. The rearrangement links TRBV12-3 or TRBV12-4 to TRBJ2-1; the match to TRBD2 covers 7 bases. CDR3 length equals 14 residues. V lost 6 bases to trimming and J lost 5 bases; unmatched junction nucleotides: 7. CDR3: CASRPQLADNEQFF. The CDR3, as DNA: TGTGCCAGCAGACCTCAGCTAGCGGACAATGAGCAGTTCTTC.

The V call is TRBV6-5, the J call TRBJ2-2, with D possibly matching TRBD1 (5 bases). Trimming took off 3 bases at V and 5 bases at J, with 10 bases between the two ends. The CDR3 sequence is 14 residues long. The germline V gene encodes CDR1 MNHEY and CDR2 SVGAGI. In DNA, the CDR3 is TGTGCCAGCAGTTATGGTGGGGCGACCGGGGAGCTGTTTTTT. As protein: CASSYGGATGELFF.

The chain recombines TRBV4-1 with TRBJ2-1; 7 bases are shared with TRBD2. There are 15 residues in the CDR3. Germline CDR1 reads MGHRA; CDR2 reads YSYEKL. Trimming cost V 4 bases and J 7 bases; bases outside gene matches: 10. For the CDR3, the DNA is TGCGCCAGCAGCCGGGGCCCTAGCGGAGGGAATGAGCAGTTCTTC. Its translation is CASSRGPSGGNEQFF.

The table lists this clonotype with a few counts. This chain links TRBV29-1 with TRBJ2-1; 9 positions match TRBD2. With 2 bases clipped from V and 6 bases from J, the junction kept 14 bases outside the gene matches. The CDR3 extends over 17 amino acids. CDR1 SQVTM and CDR2 ANQGSEA come from the germline V gene. In DNA, the CDR3 is TGCAGCGTTGAACCTACCTTTACTAGCGGGCCCCGCAATGAGCAGTTCTTC. It encodes CSVEPTFTSGPRNEQFF.

Only one count was recorded for this clonotype. The gene calls are TRBV27 and TRBJ2-3; 12 positions agree with TRBD2. CDR1 and CDR2 (germline): MNHEY, SMNVEV (reference sequence). The ends lost 5 bases at V and 2 bases at J; junction bases unmatched: 8. CDR3 size: 17 residues. DNA of the CDR3: TGTGCCAGCAGTCCATTGCGACTAGCGGGGGACACAGATACGCAGTATTTT. It specifies CASSPLRLAGDTDTQYF.

There are many counts of this clonotype. CDR3 amino acids: CASRDRGEAFF. The CDR3 region has the DNA TGTGCCAGCAGAGACAGGGGTGAAGCTTTCTTT. The chain carries TRBV12-3 or TRBV12-4 and TRBJ1-1, with TRBD1 matching 8 bases. J was trimmed by 7 bases and V by 6 bases; bases with no gene match: 1. The CDR3 runs 11 residues.

The gene calls are TRBV6-1 and TRBJ2-7; D is unclear. Germline CDR1 MNHNS, CDR2 SASEGT. The CDR3 sequence is 14 residues long. Trimming left V 4 bases short and J 4 bases short, with 14 bases between. The DNA for the CDR3 is TGTGCCAGCAGTGTGTTTTTGGGGTCGTACGAGCAGTACTTC. Its translation is CASSVFLGSYEQYF.

This clonotype turned up a few times. The rearrangement links TRBV4-1 to TRBJ2-1, with 7 bases lining up with TRBD2. The CDR3 loop spans 14 amino acids. Losses at the gene ends were 0 bases for V and 8 bases for J; bases not matched to a gene: 4. Per the germline V gene, CDR1 is MGHRA and CDR2 is YSYEKL. Here the CDR3 DNA reads TGCGCCAGCAGCCAAGACGGTCTAGCGGATGAGCAGTTCTTC. Residues: CASSQDGLADEQFF.

A few counts support this clonotype. This chain links TRBV7-9 with TRBJ2-5; 7 bases line up with TRBD2. Germline-derived CDR1 and CDR2 are SEHNR and FQNEAQ (reference sequence). The CDR3 totals 15 residues. V lost 1 base and J lost 5; bases outside the gene matches: 7. CDR3 protein: CASSLGLAESETQYF. The CDR3 bases are TGTGCCAGCAGCTTAGGGCTAGCGGAGTCGGAGACCCAGTACTTC. Together with reference TRBV7-9 and TRBJ2-5, the CDR3 gives the full variable domain: DTGVSQNPRHKITKRGQNVTFRCDPISEHNRLYWYRQTLGQGPEFLTYFQNEAQLEKSRLLSDRFSAERPKGSFSTLEIQRTEQGDSAMYLCASSLGLAESETQYFGPGTRLLVL.

This clonotype was detected only a few times. The chain's CDR3 is CSARDNPLAGVKNEQFF. In DNA, the CDR3 is TGCAGTGCTAGAGATAACCCACTAGCGGGAGTTAAAAATGAGCAGTTCTTC. The gene calls are TRBV20-1 and TRBJ2-1; TRBD2 matches 11 bases. The CDR3 is 17 residues long. CDR1 is DFQATT and CDR2 is SNEGSKA in the germline V gene (reference sequence). Unmatched junction bases numbered 11, after V lost 0 bases and J lost 7 bases.